This entry describes one TCR beta chain. The data derive from a study of shared clonotypes between healthy human individuals. Germline values: CDR1 SSHAT, CDR2 FNYEAQ (reference sequence). The junction had 10 bases not matched to a gene; V was cut back by 8 bases and J by 3 bases. The CDR3 has 16 residues. Clones were sequenced by immunoSEQ multiplex PCR, and TCRdb holds only the in-frame ones, with some missing. Among about 2.4 million clones listed, over 85% were seen once. The source of this sequence is a man younger than 35 in good health. Some clones in this sample may be carry-over from other donors' samples. The sample taken for sequencing was naive CD4+ T cells from PBMCs. The subset here: CD45RA+ positively selected. The chain is built from TRBV7-7 and TRBJ2-2, with 9 bases lining up with TRBD1. The CDR3 is CASGSKTGGYTGELFF. CDR3 nucleotides: TGTGCCAGCGGCTCTAAGACAGGGGGTTACACCGGGGAGCTGTTTTTT.